This is a list of T cell receptor beta chains from one sample in a study of persistence of HIV-infected CD4 T cells. No cognate antigen is known for these TCRs. Sequencing was performed with immunoSEQ multiplex PCR; in TCRdb, only in-frame clones are kept and a portion is missing. The sample records more than 15,000 clones, about 61% being singletons. The sample in question was CD4+ T cells sorted from PBMCs after roughly 19-hour stimulation, obtained from a patient who received antiretroviral therapy. These TCRs come from an adult woman with HIV who was CMV-seropositive. CDR3s include the opening cysteine and the closing phenylalanine or tryptophan. The D gene is left open where the match is weak. Expanded clones get a size class; other rows say once, few or many, or leave the size out.

d_gene: .
j_gene: TRBJ2-3
abundance: .
v_gene: TRBV30
CDR3nt: TGTGCCGGAACGGGGGACCGTGGGACAGATACGCAGTATTTT
CDR3aa: CAGTGDRGTDTQYF

d_gene: TRBD2
j_gene: TRBJ2-1
abundance: .
v_gene: TRBV5-1
CDR3nt: TGCGCCAGCAGCCCCATACTAGCGGGGGGGCGGAATGAGCAGTTCTTC
CDR3aa: CASSPILAGGRNEQFF

d_gene: TRBD2
j_gene: TRBJ2-1
abundance: once
v_gene: TRBV9
CDR3nt: TGTGCCAGCAGCCCCTATTTAGCGGGGGTCCCCTACAATGAGCAGTTCTTC
CDR3aa: CASSPYLAGVPYNEQFF

d_gene: .
j_gene: TRBJ1-5
abundance: few
v_gene: TRBV25-1
CDR3nt: TGTGCCAGCAGTGAACAGTCTCGGGCAGGGGTTAGCAATCAGCCCCAGCATTTT
CDR3aa: CASSEQSRAGVSNQPQHF

d_gene: .
j_gene: TRBJ1-2
abundance: .
v_gene: TRBV19
CDR3nt: TGTGCCAGTAGTATAGTAGGCGGAAACTATGGCTACACCTTC
CDR3aa: CASSIVGGNYGYTF

d_gene: .
j_gene: TRBJ1-4
abundance: few
v_gene: TRBV19
CDR3nt: TGTGCCAGTACCTCAGAACCCGGAGGGGCTAATGAAAAACTGTTTTTT
CDR3aa: CASTSEPGGANEKLFF

d_gene: .
j_gene: TRBJ2-2
abundance: .
v_gene: TRBV5-5
CDR3nt: TGTGCCAGCAGCTTCCCCGGGTTAGCGCGAGCCGGGGAGCTGTTTTTT
CDR3aa: CASSFPGLARAGELFF

d_gene: .
j_gene: TRBJ2-7
abundance: .
v_gene: TRBV12-3/TRBV12-4
CDR3nt: TGTGCCAGCAGTTTAGAATGGACCTACGAGCAGTACTTC
CDR3aa: CASSLEWTYEQYF

d_gene: .
j_gene: TRBJ1-3
abundance: .
v_gene: TRBV5-4
CDR3nt: TGTGCCAGCAGCTCAAGGGGGGGGTCTGGAAACACCATATATTTT
CDR3aa: CASSSRGGSGNTIYF

d_gene: TRBD1
j_gene: TRBJ2-7
abundance: .
v_gene: TRBV7-2
CDR3nt: TGTGCCAGCAGCTTAGGTGGACAGGGGGCTTACGAGCAGTACTTC
CDR3aa: CASSLGGQGAYEQYF

d_gene: .
j_gene: TRBJ1-5
abundance: .
v_gene: TRBV27
CDR3nt: TGTGCCAGCAGTTCTGGGGTAACGGGCAATCAGCCCCAGCATTTT
CDR3aa: CASSSGVTGNQPQHF

d_gene: .
j_gene: TRBJ1-3
abundance: .
v_gene: TRBV5-4
CDR3nt: TGTGCCAGCAGCTTGGATGGACCGGACTCTGGAAACACCATATATTTT
CDR3aa: CASSLDGPDSGNTIYF

d_gene: .
j_gene: TRBJ2-3
abundance: .
v_gene: TRBV10-1
CDR3nt: TGCGCCAGCAGTGAGTATGGGGGGAGCACAGATACGCAGTATTTT
CDR3aa: CASSEYGGSTDTQYF

d_gene: TRBD1
j_gene: TRBJ1-1
abundance: .
v_gene: TRBV10-1
CDR3nt: TGCGCCAGCAGTGATTACGGGACAGGGCCTGAAGCTTTCTTT
CDR3aa: CASSDYGTGPEAFF

d_gene: TRBD1
j_gene: TRBJ1-2
abundance: .
v_gene: TRBV12-3/TRBV12-4
CDR3nt: TGTGCCAGCACGCGACAGGGTGGGTATGGCTACACCTTC
CDR3aa: CASTRQGGYGYTF

d_gene: .
j_gene: TRBJ2-7
abundance: .
v_gene: TRBV3-1/TRBV3-2
CDR3nt: TGTGCCAGCAGCCAAAGCGACGGCGAGCAGTACTTC
CDR3aa: CASSQSDGEQYF

d_gene: .
j_gene: TRBJ1-4
abundance: .
v_gene: TRBV20-1
CDR3nt: TGCAGTGCTAGAGAAGTAGAAAAACTGTTTTTT
CDR3aa: CSAREVEKLFF

d_gene: .
j_gene: TRBJ2-5
abundance: .
v_gene: TRBV12-3/TRBV12-4
CDR3nt: TGTGCCAGCAGTTTAGGGGCAGAAGAGACCCAGTACTTC
CDR3aa: CASSLGAEETQYF

d_gene: .
j_gene: TRBJ2-3
abundance: .
v_gene: TRBV7-2
CDR3nt: TGTGCCAGCAGCTCTGGAGGGGGCCTCCACACAGATACGCAGTATTTT
CDR3aa: CASSSGGGLHTDTQYF

d_gene: .
j_gene: TRBJ1-2
abundance: .
v_gene: TRBV2
CDR3nt: TGTGCCAGCAGTGGGGGGGGCCTAAGTTCACTATATGGCTACACCTTC
CDR3aa: CASSGGGLSSLYGYTF

d_gene: .
j_gene: TRBJ2-3
abundance: .
v_gene: TRBV7-2
CDR3nt: TGTGCCAGCAGCGAAACGGACAGCAGGGCGGGAGATACGCAGTATTTT
CDR3aa: CASSETDSRAGDTQYF

d_gene: .
j_gene: TRBJ1-6
abundance: few
v_gene: TRBV7-6
CDR3nt: TGTGCCAGCAGCTTAGCGGCAGGGCGAGAATCACCCCTCCACTTT
CDR3aa: CASSLAAGRESPLHF

d_gene: .
j_gene: TRBJ2-3
abundance: .
v_gene: TRBV7-2
CDR3nt: TGTGCCAGCAGCTCCGGGTCCCGGGGCACAGATACGCAGTATTTT
CDR3aa: CASSSGSRGTDTQYF

d_gene: .
j_gene: TRBJ1-2
abundance: .
v_gene: TRBV7-9
CDR3nt: TGTGCCAGCAGCTTAGCGAGGGAAACGGGCTACACCTTC
CDR3aa: CASSLARETGYTF

d_gene: .
j_gene: TRBJ2-2
abundance: once
v_gene: TRBV24-1
CDR3nt: TGTGCCACCAGTGCCCTGGAGGGGGATGTGAACACCGGGGAGCTGTTTTTT
CDR3aa: CATSALEGDVNTGELFF

d_gene: .
j_gene: TRBJ1-6
abundance: .
v_gene: TRBV7-2
CDR3nt: TGTGCCAGCAGCTTAACTTCAGACGGAGGTAATTCACCCCTCCACTTT
CDR3aa: CASSLTSDGGNSPLHF